One sample yielded the 12 T cell receptor beta chains listed below, sequenced in a study of blood T cells in healthy people across ages. Together with a sample-barcoded 5' primer, a J-beta primer mix was included in a second PCR lasting about 7 to 11 cycles. A single record per CDR3 protein comes from TCRdb applying MiXCR to the 5' RACE reads. The sample has 1.8 million or so distinct CDR3 sequences, roughly two fifths seen once. The sample consisted of blood. All receptors come from a human donor in good health.

The rearrangement links TRBV28 to TRBJ1-4; D is possibly TRBD1 (5 bases). V lost 3 bases and J lost 6, with 14 bases in between. The CDR3 covers 15 residues. From germline, CDR1 is MDHEN and CDR2 SYDVKM. The CDR3 DNA follows: TGTGCCAGCAGTTTGGACATCTTCGGGGATGAAAAACTGTTTTTT. Translation gives CASSLDIFGDEKLFF.

This clonotype was seen repeatedly, ten times or more. The rearrangement uses TRBV20-1 and TRBJ2-7, with a tentative D call TRBD1 (5 bases). V was clipped by 4 bases and J by 0 bases, with 13 bases between them. Germline loops: CDR1 DFQATT, CDR2 SNEGSKA (reference sequence). CDR3 length equals 14 residues. CDR3 protein: CSATQDVRSYEQYF. The DNA for the CDR3 is TGCAGTGCTACACAGGACGTTCGCTCCTACGAGCAGTACTTC.

On this clonotype: The CDR3 ends on some other residue instead of the conserved phenylalanine or tryptophan, so this is likely a read error. The chain carries TRBV12-3 or TRBV12-4 and TRBJ2-3; no definite D call. The CDR3 loop spans 15 amino acids. Between the trimmed V and J ends, which lost 7 bases and 2 bases, there was a span of 16 bases. The CDR3 loop is CASNLDGLNTDTQYS. For the CDR3, the DNA is TGTGCCAGCAATTTGGACGGCCTTAACACAGATACGCAGTATTCT.

This clonotype has more than one count but fewer than ten. The gene calls are TRBV3-1 and TRBJ2-3; D not certain. Trimming left V 4 bases short and J 1 base short, with 15 bases between. Germline V gene lookup returns CDR1 LGHDT and CDR2 YNNKEL (reference sequence). The CDR3 has 16 amino acids. CDR3 sequence: CASSRWEDRGTDTQYF. CDR3 bases: TGTGCCAGCAGCCGGTGGGAAGACCGAGGCACAGATACGCAGTATTTT.

The CDR3 reads CASSSPGTGDLKAFF. The DNA of the CDR3 is TGTGCCAGCAGCTCACCCGGGACAGGGGATCTCAAAGCTTTCTTT. V and J are TRBV13 and TRBJ1-1, with 10 bases fitting TRBD1. CDR3 length equals 15 residues. The V and J ends lost 4 bases and 9 bases, in that order; junction bases with no gene match: 11. Germline lookup yields CDR1 PRHDT and CDR2 FYEKMQ (reference sequence).

This clonotype was seen many times. This chain uses TRBV20-1 with TRBJ2-3; no reliable D call. CDR1 and CDR2 (germline): DFQATT, SNEGSKA (reference sequence). Trimming shortened V by 0 bases and J by 0 bases, and 4 bases separated the two germline ends. The CDR3 has 13 amino acids. DNA for the CDR3: TGCAGTGCTAGAGACTCTAGCACAGATACGCAGTATTTT. This translates into CSARDSSTDTQYF.

This clonotype was counted a few times. The V call is TRBV2, the J call TRBJ2-7; D is unresolved. CDR1 SNHLY and CDR2 FYNNEI come from the germline V gene. The CDR3 sequence is 12 residues long. V lost 7 bases and J lost 2, with 9 bases in between. The CDR3 bases are TGTGCCAGCACTCAATTCCCCTACGAGCAGTACTTC. It translates to CASTQFPYEQYF.

The CDR3 sequence: CASSPWTSADTQYF. The CDR3 DNA reads as TGTGCCAGCAGCCCCTGGACTAGCGCAGATACGCAGTATTTT. This chain joins TRBV7-2 and TRBJ2-3; 9 positions match TRBD2. The CDR3 runs to 14 residues. Germline V CDR1 and CDR2: SGHTA, FQGNSA. V gave up 5 bases and J gave up 4 bases; unmatched junction bases: 4.

The J gene is TRBJ2-1, the V gene TRBV3-1, with TRBD1 as a possible D gene (5 bases). V gave up 4 bases and J gave up 9 bases, with 16 bases separating them. Germline CDR1 LGHDT, CDR2 YNNKEL (reference sequence). This CDR3 has 14 amino acids. CDR3 sequence: CASSRFQGRTEQFF. The CDR3 nucleotides are TGTGCCAGCAGCCGATTTCAGGGTAGGACTGAGCAGTTCTTC.

This clonotype was observed a handful of times. CDR3 DNA: TGCAGTGCTAGAGGGCGGGGAATGGAGCAGTACTTC. Encoded protein: CSARGRGMEQYF. V usage is TRBV20-1 and J usage is TRBJ2-7, with a weak D call TRBD2 (6 bases). Trimming left V 1 base short and J 7 bases short, with 11 bases between. Germline values: CDR1 DFQATT, CDR2 SNEGSKA (reference sequence). The CDR3 spans 12 residues.

The chain recombines TRBV28 with TRBJ2-7, with D possibly matching TRBD2 (6 bases). The germline V and J ends were trimmed by 2 bases and 0 bases, with 11 bases remaining between them. The CDR3 totals 15 residues. Germline V gene lookup returns CDR1 MDHEN and CDR2 SYDVKM. CDR3 protein: CASSLQDGSSYEQYF. Here the CDR3 DNA reads TGTGCCAGCAGTTTACAGGACGGGAGCTCCTACGAGCAGTACTTC. The full variable domain, in which reference TRBV28 and TRBJ2-7 provide the parts outside the CDR3, is DVKVTQSSRYLVKRTGEKVFLECVQDMDHENMFWYRQDPGLGLRLIYFSYDVKMKEKGDIPEGYSVSREKKERFSLILESASTNQTSMYLCASSLQDGSSYEQYFGPGTRLTVT.

This clonotype turned up a few times. The rearrangement joins TRBV28 to TRBJ2-7; 7 bases align to TRBD2. There are 16 residues in the CDR3. Trimming took 4 bases from V and 1 from J; bases not matched to a gene: 10. Per germline, CDR1 MDHEN and CDR2 SYDVKM. The CDR3 spells CASSSPGVRGSYEQYF. Written as DNA, the CDR3 is TGTGCCAGCAGTTCCCCTGGGGTGCGGGGGTCCTACGAGCAGTACTTC. Combining the CDR3 with reference TRBV28 and TRBJ2-7 gives the whole variable domain DVKVTQSSRYLVKRTGEKVFLECVQDMDHENMFWYRQDPGLGLRLIYFSYDVKMKEKGDIPEGYSVSREKKERFSLILESASTNQTSMYLCASSSPGVRGSYEQYFGPGTRLTVT.